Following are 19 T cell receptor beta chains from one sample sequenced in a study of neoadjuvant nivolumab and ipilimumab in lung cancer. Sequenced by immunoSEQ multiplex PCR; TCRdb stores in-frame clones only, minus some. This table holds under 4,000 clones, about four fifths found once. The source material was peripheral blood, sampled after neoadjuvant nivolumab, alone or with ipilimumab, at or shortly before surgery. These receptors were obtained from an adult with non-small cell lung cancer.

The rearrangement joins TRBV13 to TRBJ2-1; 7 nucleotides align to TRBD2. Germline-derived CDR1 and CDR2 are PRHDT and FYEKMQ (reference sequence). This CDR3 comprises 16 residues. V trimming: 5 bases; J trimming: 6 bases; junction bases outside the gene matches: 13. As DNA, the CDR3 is TGTGCCAGCAGCCAGGGACTAAGCTGGGGGTCCAATGAGCAGTTCTTC. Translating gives CASSQGLSWGSNEQFF.

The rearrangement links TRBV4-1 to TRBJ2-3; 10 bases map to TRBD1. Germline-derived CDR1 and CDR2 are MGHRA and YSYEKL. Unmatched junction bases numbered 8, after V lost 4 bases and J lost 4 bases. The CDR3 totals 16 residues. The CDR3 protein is CASSLTGTGVADTQYF. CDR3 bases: TGCGCCAGCAGCCTGACCGGGACAGGGGTCGCAGATACGCAGTATTTT.

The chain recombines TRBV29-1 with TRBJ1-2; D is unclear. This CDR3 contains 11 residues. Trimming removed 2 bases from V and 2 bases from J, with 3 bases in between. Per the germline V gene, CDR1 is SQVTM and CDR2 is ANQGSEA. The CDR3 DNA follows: TGCAGCGTTGAACAAAACTATGGCTACACCTTC. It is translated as CSVEQNYGYTF.

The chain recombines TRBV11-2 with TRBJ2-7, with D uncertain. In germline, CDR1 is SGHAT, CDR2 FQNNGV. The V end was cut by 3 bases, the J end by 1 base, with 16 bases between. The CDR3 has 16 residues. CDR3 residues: CASSLERFLTSYEQYF. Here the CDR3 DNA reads TGTGCCAGCAGCTTGGAAAGGTTCCTGACTTCCTACGAGCAGTACTTC.

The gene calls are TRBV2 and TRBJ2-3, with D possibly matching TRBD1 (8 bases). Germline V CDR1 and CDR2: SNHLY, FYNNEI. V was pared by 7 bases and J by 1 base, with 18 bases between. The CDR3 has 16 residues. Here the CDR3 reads CASKAGQDLGTDTQYF. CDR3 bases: TGTGCCAGCAAAGCGGGACAGGACCTTGGCACAGATACGCAGTATTTT.

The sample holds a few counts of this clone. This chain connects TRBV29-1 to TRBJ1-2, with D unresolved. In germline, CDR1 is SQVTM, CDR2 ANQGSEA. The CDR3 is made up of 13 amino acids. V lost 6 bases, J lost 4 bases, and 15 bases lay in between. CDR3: CSVPGGSFYGYTF. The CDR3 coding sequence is TGCAGCGTCCCGGGAGGTTCCTTCTATGGCTACACCTTC.

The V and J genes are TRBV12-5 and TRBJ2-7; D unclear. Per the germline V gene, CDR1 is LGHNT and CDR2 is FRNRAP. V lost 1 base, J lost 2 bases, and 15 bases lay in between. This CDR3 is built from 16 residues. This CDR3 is CASGLEDGEFTYEQYF. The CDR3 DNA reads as TGTGCTAGTGGTTTGGAGGATGGGGAATTCACCTACGAGCAGTACTTC.

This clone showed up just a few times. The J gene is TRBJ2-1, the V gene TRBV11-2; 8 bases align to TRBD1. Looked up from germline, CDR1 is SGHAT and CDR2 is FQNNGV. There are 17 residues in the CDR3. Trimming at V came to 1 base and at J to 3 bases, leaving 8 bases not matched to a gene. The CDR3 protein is CASSLVYFGTGYNEQFF. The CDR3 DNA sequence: TGTGCCAGCAGCTTAGTCTATTTTGGGACAGGCTACAATGAGCAGTTCTTC.

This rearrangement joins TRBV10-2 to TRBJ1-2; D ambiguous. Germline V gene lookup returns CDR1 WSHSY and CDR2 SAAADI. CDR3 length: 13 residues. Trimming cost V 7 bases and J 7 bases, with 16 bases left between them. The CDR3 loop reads CASMSREATGYTF. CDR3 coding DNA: TGCGCCAGCATGTCTCGGGAAGCAACTGGCTACACCTTC.

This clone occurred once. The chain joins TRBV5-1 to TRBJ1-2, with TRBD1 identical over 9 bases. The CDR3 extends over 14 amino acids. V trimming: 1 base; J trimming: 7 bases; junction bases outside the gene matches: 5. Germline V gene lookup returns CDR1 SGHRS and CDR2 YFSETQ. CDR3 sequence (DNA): TGCGCCAGCAGCTTGTGGACAGGGGATGGTGGCTACACCTTC. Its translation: CASSLWTGDGGYTF.

The CDR3 DNA sequence: TGTGCCAGCAGGGAGGGACTAGCGGGAGAGGCGGATACGCAGTATTTT. This codes for CASREGLAGEADTQYF. The V gene is TRBV2, the J gene TRBJ2-3; 14 nucleotides agree with TRBD2. The V segment lost 6 bases and the J segment 6 bases; nucleotides outside the gene matches: 8. The CDR3 is 16 residues long. The germline V gene encodes CDR1 SNHLY and CDR2 FYNNEI.

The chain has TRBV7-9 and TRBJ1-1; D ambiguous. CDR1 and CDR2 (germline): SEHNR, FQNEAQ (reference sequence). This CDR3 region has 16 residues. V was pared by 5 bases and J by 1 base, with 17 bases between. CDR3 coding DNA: TGTGCCAGCAGCCTCGTATCAGGATTCGGGAACACTGAAGCTTTCTTT. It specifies CASSLVSGFGNTEAFF.

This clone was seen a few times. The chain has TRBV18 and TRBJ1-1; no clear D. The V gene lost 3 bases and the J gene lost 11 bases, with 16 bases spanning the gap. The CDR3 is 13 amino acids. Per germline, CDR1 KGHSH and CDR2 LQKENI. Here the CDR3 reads CASSPPPVTEAFF. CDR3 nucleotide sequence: TGTGCCAGCTCACCCCCGCCAGTCACCGAGGCTTTCTTT.

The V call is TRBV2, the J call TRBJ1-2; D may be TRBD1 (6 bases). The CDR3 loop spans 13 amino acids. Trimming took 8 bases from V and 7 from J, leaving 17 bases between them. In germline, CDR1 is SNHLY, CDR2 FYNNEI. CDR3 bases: TGTGCCAGCTGCAGGGGTGTGGGCGGTGGCTACACCTTC. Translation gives CASCRGVGGGYTF.

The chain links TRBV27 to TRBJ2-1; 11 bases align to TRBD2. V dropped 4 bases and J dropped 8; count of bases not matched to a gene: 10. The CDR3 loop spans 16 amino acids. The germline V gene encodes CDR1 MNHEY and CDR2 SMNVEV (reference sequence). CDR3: CASSSVTSGNPDEQFF. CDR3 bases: TGTGCCAGCAGTTCGGTGACTAGCGGGAATCCCGATGAGCAGTTCTTC.

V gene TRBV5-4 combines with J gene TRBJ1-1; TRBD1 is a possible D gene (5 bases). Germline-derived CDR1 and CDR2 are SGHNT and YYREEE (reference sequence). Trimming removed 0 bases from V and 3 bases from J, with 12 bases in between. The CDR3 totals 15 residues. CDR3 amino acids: CASSLGGGGYTEAFF. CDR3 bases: TGTGCCAGCAGCTTGGGGGGCGGAGGGTACACTGAAGCTTTCTTT.

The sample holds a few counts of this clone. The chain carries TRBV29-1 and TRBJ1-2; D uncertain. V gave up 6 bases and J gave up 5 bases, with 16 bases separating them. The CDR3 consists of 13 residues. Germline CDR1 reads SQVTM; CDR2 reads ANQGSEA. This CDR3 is CSVRTASGYGYTF. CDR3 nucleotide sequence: TGCAGCGTCCGGACCGCCTCGGGATATGGCTACACCTTC.

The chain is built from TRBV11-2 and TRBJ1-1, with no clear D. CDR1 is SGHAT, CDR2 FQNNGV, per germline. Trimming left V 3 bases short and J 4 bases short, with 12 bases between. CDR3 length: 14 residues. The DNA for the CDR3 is TGTGCCAGCAGCTTTGGACTGGGAGCCACTGAAGCTTTCTTT. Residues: CASSFGLGATEAFF. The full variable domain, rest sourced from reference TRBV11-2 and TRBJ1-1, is EAGVAQSPRYKIIEKRQSVAFWCNPISGHATLYWYQQILGQGPKLLIQFQNNGVVDDSQLPKDRFSAERLKGVDSTLKIQPAKLEDSAVYLCASSFGLGATEAFFGQGTRLTVV.

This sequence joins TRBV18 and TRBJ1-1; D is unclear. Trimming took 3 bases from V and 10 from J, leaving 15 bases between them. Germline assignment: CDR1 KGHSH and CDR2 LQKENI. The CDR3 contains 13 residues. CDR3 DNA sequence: TGTGCCAGCTCACCCTCTCCCCAGTCCGGAGCTTTCTTT. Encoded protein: CASSPSPQSGAFF.